Here is one T cell receptor (beta chain) with its context. Its target is not known. The data were taken from a study of cytomegalovirus exposure and HLA in healthy donors. Study-wide results and limits: Presence/absence comparisons presumed near-even sequencing depth among donors. Listed as cytomegalovirus-associated were 164 TCR beta chains.

PCR involved 60 Vbeta and 13 Jbeta primers. Libraries were prepared by immunoSEQ multiplex PCR; TCRdb keeps only in-frame clonotypes and omits some of them. The repertoire holds about 190,000 clones, with around three quarters as singletons. The receptor was isolated from a boy between 10 and 17 years old in good health and CMV-seronegative. The sample was PBMCs.

CDR3 nucleotides: TGTGCCAGCAGTTTGCGGACAGGGGGCTACGAGCAGTACTTC. Translated, it gives CASSLRTGGYEQYF. V and J are TRBV6-1 and TRBJ2-7, with 10 bases aligning to TRBD1. The CDR3 covers 14 residues. Germline values: CDR1 MNHNS, CDR2 SASEGT. Germline trimming cut 5 bases from V and 3 bases from J; bases unmatched to any gene: 4.